This passage covers 26 T cell receptor beta chains from one sample sequenced in a study of cytomegalovirus exposure and HLA in healthy donors. The PCR made use of 60 Vbeta and 13 Jbeta primers. Clones were sequenced by immunoSEQ multiplex PCR, and TCRdb holds only the in-frame ones, with some missing. The table has around 300,000 clones, roughly two thirds seen once. The specimen sequenced was PBMCs. All receptors come from a female donor in good health and CMV-seronegative.

The chain is built from TRBV29-1 and TRBJ2-7; 10 bases are shared with TRBD2. Germline values: CDR1 SQVTM, CDR2 ANQGSEA. The CDR3 extends over 15 amino acids. V lost 6 bases to trimming and J lost 1 base; unmatched junction nucleotides: 9. The CDR3 coding sequence is TGCAGCGTATTCACCGGGACTAGCGTTTCCTACGAGCAGTACTTC. Its protein product is CSVFTGTSVSYEQYF.

CDR3 sequence: CASSTTSGRAYNEQFF. CDR3 nucleotides: TGCGCCAGCAGCACCACTAGCGGGAGGGCCTACAATGAGCAGTTCTTC. V is TRBV5-1 and J is TRBJ2-1; 13 bases agree with TRBD2. The V gene's germline CDR1 is SGHRS and CDR2 YFSETQ. The CDR3 contains 16 residues. V was clipped by 4 bases and J by 2 bases; unmatched bases: 3. Full variable domain (outside the CDR3, taken from reference TRBV5-1 and TRBJ2-1): KAGVTQTPRYLIKTRGQQVTLSCSPISGHRSVSWYQQTPGQGLQFLFEYFSETQRNKGNFPGRFSGRQFSNSRSEMNVSTLELGDSALYLCASSTTSGRAYNEQFFGPGTRLTVL.

This clone was observed a handful of times. The chain couples TRBV2 to TRBJ2-3, with D unresolved. CDR1 and CDR2 (germline): SNHLY, FYNNEI. V lost 3 bases to trimming and J lost 0 bases, with 7 bases between them. The CDR3 is made up of 14 amino acids. CDR3 residues: CASSDQASTDTQYF. CDR3 DNA: TGTGCCAGCAGTGATCAGGCTAGCACAGATACGCAGTATTTT.

This clone has only one observation. The chain recombines TRBV27 with TRBJ1-2; D gene ambiguous. This CDR3 region has 15 residues. CDR1 MNHEY and CDR2 SMNVEV come from the germline V gene (reference sequence). V dropped 0 bases and J dropped 8 bases, with 16 bases sitting between them. CDR3: CASSLSRAAAEGYTF. CDR3 in DNA: TGTGCCAGCAGTTTATCGAGGGCGGCGGCGGAGGGCTACACCTTC.

The chain has TRBV5-1 and TRBJ2-5; TRBD2 agrees at 11 bases. Near its end, the DNA agrees better with TRBJ2-7, so the J call may be wrong. This CDR3 is built from 16 residues. CDR1 is SGHRS and CDR2 is YFSETQ in the germline V gene. CDR3 residues: CASSLGLAGGFYEQYF. For the CDR3, the DNA is TGCGCCAGCAGCTTGGGGCTAGCGGGAGGCTTCTACGAGCAGTACTTC.

The chain is built from TRBV7-9 and TRBJ1-5; D gene unclear. The V end lost 1 base, the J end lost 3 bases, and 10 bases lay between the germline ends. The length of the CDR3 is 15 residues. Germline assignment: CDR1 SEHNR and CDR2 FQNEAQ (reference sequence). Here the CDR3 reads CASSLDGRDNQPQHF. DNA for the CDR3: TGTGCCAGCAGCTTAGACGGTCGGGACAATCAGCCCCAGCATTTT. The whole variable domain, filled in from reference TRBV7-9 and TRBJ1-5, reads DTGVSQNPRHKITKRGQNVTFRCDPISEHNRLYWYRQTLGQGPEFLTYFQNEAQLEKSRLLSDRFSAERPKGSFSTLEIQRTEQGDSAMYLCASSLDGRDNQPQHFGDGTRLSIL.

The chain carries TRBV2 and TRBJ2-3; a possible D gene is TRBD2 (5 bases). The CDR3 covers 13 residues. With 8 bases removed from V and 0 bases from J, the gap between germline ends came to 9 bases. Germline V gene lookup returns CDR1 SNHLY and CDR2 FYNNEI. CDR3: CASDYTSTDTQYF. The CDR3 DNA reads as TGTGCCAGCGACTACACCAGCACAGATACGCAGTATTTT.

This clone was seen only a few times. The chain carries TRBV28 and TRBJ1-5; 10 bases are shared with TRBD1. In germline, CDR1 is MDHEN, CDR2 SYDVKM. CDR3 length equals 15 residues. With V trimmed by 5 bases and J by 6 bases, 7 bases remained unmatched. The DNA for the CDR3 is TGTGCCAGCAGTCCCCGGGACAGGGGTTCTCAGCCCCAGCATTTT. Protein sequence: CASSPRDRGSQPQHF.

The chain uses TRBV12-2 and TRBJ1-5. TRBV12-2 is annotated as a pseudogene. The CDR3 has 17 amino acids. The CDR3 DNA is TGTGCAAGTCACTACCCAAGAGCCTGTACTAGCAATCAGCCCCAGCATTTT. Translated: CASHYPRACTSNQPQHF.

This clone was picked up a small number of times. The chain is built from TRBV7-9 and TRBJ1-1; perhaps TRBD1 as D (5 bases). This CDR3 has 12 residues. CDR1 is SEHNR, CDR2 FQNEAQ, per germline (reference sequence). Trimming took off 1 base at V and 11 bases at J, with 11 bases between the two ends. For the CDR3, the DNA is TGTGCCAGCAGCTTAGTATCCAGGGATGCTTTCTTT. Amino acids: CASSLVSRDAFF.

The chain carries TRBV15 and TRBJ2-7; TRBD1 aligns across 9 bases. Losses at the gene ends were 5 bases for V and 3 bases for J; bases not matched to a gene: 8. Germline values: CDR1 LNHNV, CDR2 YYDKDF (reference sequence). CDR3 length equals 15 residues. This CDR3 is CATSSRGQGIYEQYF. CDR3 nucleotides: TGTGCCACCAGCTCACGGGGACAGGGAATCTACGAGCAGTACTTC.

The rearrangement uses TRBV2 and TRBJ2-7; 8 bases are a match to TRBD1. The CDR3 loop spans 14 amino acids. J gave up 2 bases and V 5 bases, and 5 bases lay outside the gene matches. Germline CDR1 is SNHLY and CDR2 is FYNNEI. Here the CDR3 reads CASSLDRGPYEQYF. The CDR3 DNA is TGTGCCAGCAGTCTAGACAGGGGACCCTACGAGCAGTACTTC.

CDR3 protein: CASSPGTSGRRKTQYF. The CDR3 DNA reads TGTGCCAGCAGTCCTGGGACTAGCGGGAGGCGGAAGACCCAGTACTTC. The J gene is TRBJ2-5, the V gene TRBV28; 15 bases fit TRBD2. Germline CDR1 and CDR2: MDHEN and SYDVKM. V shed 5 bases, J shed 6 bases, and the junction held 7 bases outside the gene matches. This CDR3 is 16 amino acids long.

The chain links TRBV6-1 to TRBJ2-1; D remains unclear. The V and J ends lost 6 bases and 0 bases respectively, with 12 bases between them. Germline V gives CDR1 MNHNS, CDR2 SASEGT. This CDR3 contains 15 residues. The CDR3 bases are TGTGCCAGCAGGGTCGTACATGGCTCCTACAATGAGCAGTTCTTC. This translates into CASRVVHGSYNEQFF.

The rearrangement uses TRBV19 and TRBJ2-1; no firm D call. Germline CDR1 LNHDA, CDR2 SQIVND (reference sequence). The CDR3 covers 14 residues. Trimming stripped 1 base from V and 1 base from J, with 5 bases between. CDR3 nucleotide sequence: TGTGCCAGTAGTATAGGCAGATCCTACAATGAGCAGTTCTTC. It translates to CASSIGRSYNEQFF.

The chain links TRBV9 to TRBJ2-7; 8 nucleotides line up with TRBD2. V was clipped by 3 bases and J by 6 bases; unmatched bases: 8. The CDR3 is made up of 14 amino acids. The germline V gene encodes CDR1 SGDLS and CDR2 YYNGEE. CDR3 loop: CASSAYLAGGEQYF. CDR3 DNA sequence: TGTGCCAGCAGCGCATATCTAGCGGGCGGCGAGCAGTACTTC. The entire variable domain, with the rest obtained from reference TRBV9 and TRBJ2-7, is as follows: DSGVTQTPKHLITATGQRVTLRCSPRSGDLSVYWYQQSLDQGLQFLIQYYNGEERAKGNILERFSAQQFPDLHSELNLSSLELGDSALYFCASSAYLAGGEQYFGPGTRLTVT.

V and J are TRBV28 and TRBJ2-1; 9 nucleotides align to TRBD1. The CDR3 has 15 amino acids. V trimming: 6 bases; J trimming: 8 bases; junction bases outside the gene matches: 11. CDR1 and CDR2 from the germline V gene are MDHEN and SYDVKM. CDR3 coding DNA: TGTGCCAGCAGCCCCGGGGGACAGGGACGCCATGAGCAGTTCTTC. Translating gives CASSPGGQGRHEQFF. Together with reference TRBV28 and TRBJ2-1, the CDR3 gives the full variable domain: DVKVTQSSRYLVKRTGEKVFLECVQDMDHENMFWYRQDPGLGLRLIYFSYDVKMKEKGDIPEGYSVSREKKERFSLILESASTNQTSMYLCASSPGGQGRHEQFFGPGTRLTVL.

The chain couples TRBV7-9 to TRBJ2-7; the match to TRBD2 covers 7 bases. With V trimmed by 1 base and J by 2 bases, 5 bases remained unmatched. Germline CDR1 SEHNR, CDR2 FQNEAQ (reference sequence). CDR3 size: 15 residues. The CDR3 DNA reads TGTGCCAGCAGCTTAGTCCAGCGGGGAGCCTACGAGCAGTACTTC. Translating it yields CASSLVQRGAYEQYF.

The V call is TRBV11-2, the J call TRBJ2-7, with D unclear. V was trimmed by 0 bases and J by 5 bases, leaving 11 bases between them. Germline-derived CDR1 and CDR2 are SGHAT and FQNNGV. CDR3 length equals 14 residues. CDR3 DNA: TGTGCCAGCAGCTTAGATGTCCAGGTCCACGAGCAGTACTTC. As protein: CASSLDVQVHEQYF.

The V gene is TRBV10-3, the J gene TRBJ2-7; TRBD1 matches at 9 bases. The CDR3 length is 15 residues. CDR1 and CDR2 from the germline V gene are ENHRY and SYGVKD. V was pared by 0 bases and J by 2 bases, with 2 bases of the junction left unmatched. Here the CDR3 DNA reads TGTGCCATCAGTGAGTCGAGGACAGGGGCCTACGAGCAGTACTTC. It is translated as CAISESRTGAYEQYF.

A few counts support this clone. The J gene is TRBJ1-2, the V gene TRBV6-5; a weak D match, TRBD1 (5 bases). The CDR3 runs to 13 residues. V lost 5 bases, J lost 2 bases, and 9 bases lay in between. From germline, CDR1 is MNHEY and CDR2 SVGAGI. CDR3 nucleotides: TGTGCCAGCAGTCCGACAGTCAACTATGGCTACACCTTC. Translation: CASSPTVNYGYTF.

The V and J genes are TRBV6-4 and TRBJ2-3; 9 bases align to TRBD1. The J segment lost 1 base and the V segment lost 0 bases, leaving 2 bases of the junction unmatched. Germline CDR1 reads MRHNA; CDR2 reads SNTAGT. The CDR3 consists of 16 residues. This CDR3 reads CASSDSGDRGTDTQYF. CDR3 DNA sequence: TGTGCCAGCAGTGACTCGGGGGACAGGGGCACAGATACGCAGTATTTT.

The chain has TRBV28 and TRBJ1-1, with D uncertain. The CDR3 extends over 12 amino acids. Germline lookup yields CDR1 MDHEN and CDR2 SYDVKM. Trimming left V 6 bases short and J 6 bases short, with 11 bases between. CDR3 in DNA: TGTGCCAGCAGCCCCCTCGTAGCTGAAGCTTTCTTT. This gives the protein CASSPLVAEAFF.

Concerning this clone itself: A read error may produce the germline difference seen at one junction end. The chain carries TRBV7-9 and TRBJ2-7; the match to TRBD2 covers 10 bases. This CDR3 has 15 amino acids. Germline CDR1 is SEHNR and CDR2 is FQNEAQ (reference sequence). The chain's CDR3 is CSSSLVAGGHYEQYF. The CDR3 nucleotides are TGTTCCAGCAGCTTAGTAGCGGGAGGCCACTACGAGCAGTACTTC.

The chain employs TRBV5-4 and TRBJ2-1, with 8 bases fitting TRBD2. Germline V gene lookup returns CDR1 SGHNT and CDR2 YYREEE (reference sequence). CDR3 length: 17 amino acids. The V and J ends lost 0 bases and 9 bases, in that order; junction bases with no gene match: 14. The CDR3 DNA follows: TGTGCCAGCAGCTTGGCCGTCGGGAGGGCCGTTTTTGGTGAGCAGTTCTTC. Protein sequence: CASSLAVGRAVFGEQFF.

This clone was seen once. The chain joins TRBV6-5 to TRBJ1-4; no firm D call. V was cut by 6 bases and J by 8 bases, with 13 bases left in between. The germline V gene has CDR1 MNHEY and CDR2 SVGAGI. The CDR3 contains 13 residues. CDR3 in amino acids: CASSFSYGEKLFF. CDR3 bases: TGTGCCAGCAGCTTTTCTTACGGGGAAAAACTGTTTTTT.